Sequencing of this T cell receptor (beta chain) was carried out in a study of T cells in women clearing cervical HPV infection. About this clone: Its specificity is unknown.

Overall study results and limits: A classifier using richness and V gene abundances reached an AUC of approximately 0.79. Each sample's T-cell count was unknown, possibly confounding richness.

TCR beta CDR3 amplified by multiplex PCR from approximately 1,300 ng genomic DNA. The table came from immunoSEQ multiplex PCR; TCRdb's copy has only in-frame clones and leaves some out. This sample contains about 20,000 clones. Material: blood buffy coat. This clonotype was obtained from a woman aged 18 to 75 with a cervical HPV16 infection that either progressed to CIN3+ or cleared (not recorded which).

CDR3 in amino acids: CASSLTAGGGYEQYF. The CDR3 bases that were read are TGCGCCAGCAGCTTGACGGCAGGGGGAGGATACGAG. The V and J genes are TRBV5-1 and TRBJ2-7; D possibly corresponds to TRBD1 (7 bases). From the germline J gene comes the end of the CDR3, since the read stops 3 residues before it. Germline assignment: CDR1 SGHRS and CDR2 YFSETQ. Trimming removed 1 base at V and 4 bases at J, with 15 bases between. CDR3 length: 15 residues.